The following is a T cell receptor beta chain sequence with its context. Its antigen is currently unknown. The data derive from a study of T cells expressing NK-cell markers. Study background: The TCR beta repertoires originated in sorted CD3+CD56+NKG2C+, CD3+CD56+NKG2C- and CD3+CD56-NKG2C+ T cells. The eight sequenced donors comprised seven who were HCMV-seropositive and one who was seronegative. Study results and caveats: The study left the HCMV specificity of expanded NKG2C+ T cell clones unresolved. The CD3+CD56-NKG2C+ fraction of a few donors was likewise dominated by these clonotypes.

After re-calling the 5' RACE reads, TCRdb lists one entry per CDR3 protein, DNA absent. The sample's table shows a few hundred thousand distinct CDR3 sequences. The receptor comes from a man aged 18 to 69 in good health. Sequenced sample: blood T cells: a sorted CD56 or NKG2C T cell subset, CD4+ or CD8+ T cells, or bulk PBMC T cells (not recorded which).

The CDR3 loop reads CASSLGTGDKYF. The V call is TRBV11-3, the J call TRBJ2-7; TCRdb names TRBD1, which stays unverified in the absence of DNA. The CDR3 spans 12 residues. Per germline, CDR1 SGHNT and CDR2 YENEEA. Using reference TRBV11-3 and TRBJ2-7 for the parts outside the CDR3, the full variable domain is EAGVVQSPRYKIIEKKQPVAFWCNPISGHNTLYWYLQNLGQGPELLIRYENEEAVDDSQLPKDRFSAERLKGVDSTLKIQPAELGDSAVYLCASSLGTGDKYFGPGTRLTVT.